The table lists the clone carrying this TCR beta chain with a few counts. The CDR3 is 17 amino acids. CDR1 and CDR2 (germline): LNHDA, SQIVND (reference sequence). Trimming took 0 bases from V and 2 from J; bases not matched to a gene: 6. This specimen belongs to a study of identical twins. Unique molecular identifiers were present on cDNA, and template switching added a universal primer site. TCRdb used MiXCR to reprocess the 5' RACE reads, holding one entry per CDR3 protein. The top ten hold 2.9% of the sample, which has 430,000 or so distinct CDR3 sequences, 24% seen once. Donors were all healthy Caucasians. The same sample was also studied in work on T cells expressing NK-cell markers. According to that study: Among the experiments, several used an anti-gamma-delta TCR antibody to restrict sorting to alpha-beta TCR T cells. Topping the CD3+CD56-NKG2C+ fraction as well were these clonotypes, in several donors.

The rearrangement joins TRBV19 to TRBJ2-1; 8 bases map to TRBD1. Sequenced input: CD4+ T cells sorted from blood. The receptor's source is a woman aged 18-35 years in good health. CDR3 DNA sequence: TGTGCCAGTAGTATAGATCTGGGGACAGGTACCTACAATGAGCAGTTCTTC. It encodes CASSIDLGTGTYNEQFF.